This TCR beta chain was identified in a study of cytomegalovirus exposure and HLA in healthy donors. Study-wide results and caveats: Analysis was carried out at a later point, and it linked a missense DCLRE1C variant to TCR beta V- and J-gene trimming.

In the case of this clone: Its matching antigen is unknown.

The J segment lost 4 bases and the V segment lost 4 bases, leaving 16 bases of the junction unmatched. This CDR3 comprises 17 residues. Per the germline V gene, CDR1 is SGHRS and CDR2 is YFSETQ. The primer mix had 60 Vbeta and 13 Jbeta primers. The method was immunoSEQ multiplex PCR; TCRdb's version includes in-frame clones alone and lacks a portion of them. The data hold 200,000 to 250,000 clones, with 82% observed a single time. V is TRBV5-1 and J is TRBJ2-7, with 8 bases matching TRBD2. Sequencing used PBMCs. The clonotype comes from a woman in her thirties or forties in good health and CMV-seropositive. CDR3 protein: CASSPDPPIAGLYEQYF. In nucleotides, the CDR3 is TGCGCCAGCAGCCCGGACCCGCCCATAGCGGGGTTATACGAGCAGTACTTC.